Following are 22 T cell receptor beta chains from one sample sequenced in a study of CD8+CD57+ T cells in acquired aplastic anemia. Selection for sequencing was limited to patients who had shown CD8+CD57+ cell expansion by flow cytometry. It was genomic DNA that served as the template for profiling TCR beta VDJ and CDR3. One entry per CDR3 protein results from TCRdb running MiXCR on the reads. This sample yields around 430,000 distinct CDR3 sequences, of which about a third are seen a single time; less than 0.85% belongs to the top ten. The sample consisted of sorted CD4+, CD8+, or CD8+CD57+ T cells (not recorded which) from PBMCs. Source of these receptors: a human donor with aplastic anemia.

The chain carries TRBV15 and TRBJ1-6; TRBD1 agrees at 7 bases. J lost 7 bases, V lost 1 base, and 1 base had no gene match. The CDR3 runs 14 residues. Germline CDR1 is LNHNV and CDR2 is YYDKDF (reference sequence). The DNA of the CDR3 is TGTGCCACCAGCAGAGGGGACAGCAATTCACCCCTCCACTTT. Translated, it gives CATSRGDSNSPLHF.

This clonotype was seen at least ten times. The chain recombines TRBV10-3 with TRBJ1-2, with D possibly TRBD1 on 6 matching bases. V lost 0 bases and J 1 base, leaving 21 bases between the germline ends. Per germline, CDR1 ENHRY and CDR2 SYGVKD. CDR3 length equals 19 residues. CDR3 bases: TGTGCCATCAGTGAGTCAGGCGGCAGGGTCAAAGGGGGTAACTATGGCTACACCTTC. Amino acid sequence: CAISESGGRVKGGNYGYTF.

In its sample, this clonotype was seen many times. The chain couples TRBV9 to TRBJ1-5; D might be TRBD1 (6 bases). Germline V gives CDR1 SGDLS, CDR2 YYNGEE. This CDR3 has 13 amino acids. The germline V and J ends were trimmed by 3 bases and 9 bases, with 13 bases remaining between them. CDR3 DNA: TGTGCCAGCAGCGCGGCACAGGGTACGCCCCAGCATTTT. Translated: CASSAAQGTPQHF.

V gene TRBV5-8 combines with J gene TRBJ1-5; D perhaps matches TRBD1 (5 bases). The CDR3 totals 15 residues. The V end was cut by 0 bases, the J end by 4 bases, with 11 bases between. Germline CDR1 reads SGHTS; CDR2 reads YDEGEE. As DNA, the CDR3 is TGTGCCAGCAGCTTGGAGGAGGGGAGGAATCAGCCCCAGCATTTT. Its protein product is CASSLEEGRNQPQHF. Drawing the rest from reference TRBV5-8 and TRBJ1-5, the complete variable domain is EAGVTQSPTHLIKTRGQQATLRCSPISGHTSVYWYQQALGLGLQFLLWYDEGEERNRGNFPPRFSGRQFPNYSSELNVNALELEDSALYLCASSLEEGRNQPQHFGDGTRLSIL.

This clonotype was detected only a few times. One end of the junction fails to match germline, which may point to a read error. The V gene is TRBV18, the J gene TRBJ1-2; 10 bases line up with TRBD1. Germline CDR1 and CDR2: KGHSH and LQKENI. This CDR3 is 15 amino acids long. CDR3 nucleotide sequence: TGTGCCAGCTCACCGAGTATTGGACAGGGGGAGGTTAGCGCCTTC. Encoded protein: CASSPSIGQGEVSAF.

This clonotype has at least ten counts. The chain employs TRBV5-5 and TRBJ1-6, with 9 bases matching TRBD1. The CDR3 consists of 15 residues. Unmatched junction bases numbered 8, after V lost 4 bases and J lost 9 bases. Germline V gives CDR1 SGHKS, CDR2 YYEKEE (reference sequence). CDR3 DNA: TGTGCCAGCAGCACGACGGGACAGGGTTTTTCACCCCTCCACTTT. Residues: CASSTTGQGFSPLHF.

This clonotype was detected a few times. The chain couples TRBV12-3 or TRBV12-4 to TRBJ1-5; D remains unclear. The CDR3 sequence is 15 residues long. Trimming cost V 5 bases and J 7 bases, with 18 bases left between them. Written as DNA, the CDR3 is TGTGCCAGCAGTGGACGAAGTGGTATCGGCCAGCCCCAGCATTTT. It codes for CASSGRSGIGQPQHF.

A note on this clonotype: A read error is possible here, since a much larger clone lies one base away. The chain recombines TRBV7-2 with TRBJ1-2; TRBD1 might be the D (5 bases). CDR1 is SGHTA, CDR2 FQGNSA, per germline. V was trimmed by 1 base and J by 6 bases, leaving 12 bases between them. The CDR3 runs 14 residues. This CDR3 is CASSLGGPPHGYTF. DNA for the CDR3: TGTGCCAGCAGCTTAGGGGGCCCCCCCCATGGCTACACCTTC.

This clonotype was detected ten times or more. The V and J genes are TRBV9 and TRBJ2-7; 7 nucleotides align to TRBD1. The CDR3 runs 13 residues. Germline loops: CDR1 SGDLS, CDR2 YYNGEE. V was pared by 0 bases and J by 6 bases, with 3 bases of the junction left unmatched. The CDR3: CASSVVSGGEQYF. The CDR3 DNA follows: TGTGCCAGCAGCGTAGTTTCAGGGGGCGAGCAGTACTTC.

Remarks on this clonotype: Being one base from a much bigger clone, this may be a read error. The CDR3 DNA sequence: TGTGCCAGCAGCTCGTACCTAGGGGTTGGCTACACCTTC. Protein sequence: CASSSYLGVGYTF. The chain joins TRBV7-3 to TRBJ1-2; D perhaps matches TRBD1 (5 bases). Germline values: CDR1 SGHTA, CDR2 FQGTGA. The CDR3 spans 13 residues. Trimming shortened V by 4 bases and J by 7 bases, and 13 bases separated the two germline ends.

Regarding this clonotype: This may arise from a read error, as a much more abundant clone is one base away. The chain employs TRBV5-1 and TRBJ1-6; D not certain. The CDR3 runs to 15 residues. Germline loops: CDR1 SGHRS, CDR2 YFSETQ. CDR3 coding DNA: TGCGCCTGCAGCCAGTTAGGGCATCGGGATTCACCCCTCCACTTT. Encoded protein: CACSQLGHRDSPLHF. Filled out from reference TRBV5-1 and TRBJ1-6, the complete variable domain reads KAGVTQTPRYLIKTRGQQVTLSCSPISGHRSVSWYQQTPGQGLQFLFEYFSETQRNKGNFPGRFSGRQFSNSRSEMNVSTLELGDSALYLCACSQLGHRDSPLHFGNGTRLTVT.

The V and J genes are TRBV29-1 and TRBJ2-1; D is unclear. This CDR3 has 14 residues. Trimming took off 8 bases at V and 7 bases at J, with 21 bases between the two ends. Germline V gene lookup returns CDR1 SQVTM and CDR2 ANQGSEA. The CDR3 nucleotides are TGCAGCCAAGATTCCGGGTCACGGTGGAATGAGCAGTTCTTC. It specifies CSQDSGSRWNEQFF.

V usage is TRBV2 and J usage is TRBJ1-5; D call uncertain. Trimming pared 6 bases from V and 3 bases from J, leaving 9 bases between. The CDR3 sequence is 13 residues long. Germline CDR1 is SNHLY and CDR2 is FYNNEI. CDR3 residues: CASSPVVNQPQHF. The DNA for the CDR3 is TGTGCCAGCAGCCCCGTGGTCAATCAGCCCCAGCATTTT.

The sample holds a few counts of this clonotype. The chain combines TRBV7-9 with TRBJ1-1, with 7 bases matching TRBD1. Germline V gene data show CDR1 as SEHNR and CDR2 as FQNEAQ (reference sequence). CDR3 size: 13 residues. With V trimmed by 5 bases and J by 6 bases, 6 bases remained unmatched. The CDR3 DNA sequence: TGTGCCAGCAGCGACCAGGGGGGCTCTGAAGCTTTCTTT. Protein sequence: CASSDQGGSEAFF.

As to this clonotype: A much bigger clone sits one base away, suggesting this may be a read error. The rearrangement links TRBV4-1 to TRBJ1-2; D perhaps matches TRBD1 (5 bases). V gave up 0 bases and J gave up 3 bases, with 8 bases separating them. Germline V gives CDR1 MGHRA, CDR2 YSYEKL. The CDR3 consists of 14 residues. For the CDR3, the DNA is TGCGCCAGCAGCCAAGATGGAGGGGACTATGGCTACACCTTC. Amino acid sequence: CASSQDGGDYGYTF.

This clonotype has a count of ten or more. This sequence joins TRBV5-6 and TRBJ1-5, with 7 bases identical to TRBD1. CDR3 size: 15 residues. J gave up 0 bases and V 4 bases, and 4 bases lay outside the gene matches. Germline CDR1 is SGHDT and CDR2 is YYEEEE. CDR3 in amino acids: CASSARGFSNQPQHF. The CDR3 bases are TGTGCCAGCAGCGCCAGGGGGTTTAGCAATCAGCCCCAGCATTTT.

This clonotype appeared a few times. This sequence joins TRBV3-1 and TRBJ2-7; 7 bases map to TRBD1. CDR1 is LGHDT and CDR2 is YNNKEL in the germline V gene (reference sequence). V lost 3 bases to trimming and J lost 2 bases; unmatched junction nucleotides: 4. The length of the CDR3 is 14 residues. In DNA form, the CDR3 reads TGTGCCAGCAGCCATAGACAGGGAACCTACGAGCAGTACTTC. This translates into CASSHRQGTYEQYF.

Concerning this clonotype: Given a much more abundant clone one base away, this may be a read error. The chain combines TRBV7-8 with TRBJ2-5; D not certain. V was cut by 1 base and J by 0 bases, with 6 bases left in between. This CDR3 region has 14 residues. The germline gives CDR1 SGHVS, CDR2 FQNEAQ. CDR3 DNA sequence: TGTGCCAGCAGCTTAGAGGCGTACCAAGAGACCCAGTACTTC. This encodes CASSLEAYQETQYF. Combining the CDR3 with reference TRBV7-8 and TRBJ2-5 gives the whole variable domain GAGVSQSPRYKVAKRGQDVALRCDPISGHVSLFWYQQALGQGPEFLTYFQNEAQLDKSGLPSDRFFAERPEGSVSTLKIQRTQQEDSAVYLCASSLEAYQETQYFGPGTRLLVL.

There are a few counts of this clonotype. J is TRBJ2-7 and V is TRBV9; possible D gene TRBD2, 5 bases. The germline V gene encodes CDR1 SGDLS and CDR2 YYNGEE. Trimming cost V 4 bases and J 7 bases, with 18 bases left between them. This CDR3 contains 14 residues. This chain's CDR3 is CASSPLGGPLEQYF. The CDR3 DNA reads TGTGCCAGCAGCCCCTTAGGAGGACCTCTGGAGCAGTACTTC.

This clonotype came up many times. V is TRBV2 and J is TRBJ1-5; a weak D match, TRBD1 (5 bases). Per the germline V gene, CDR1 is SNHLY and CDR2 is FYNNEI. CDR3 length: 14 amino acids. V was shortened by 6 bases and J by 7 bases, with 16 bases between the two germline ends. CDR3 DNA sequence: TGTGCCAGCAGAAAGGCAGGGCCGGGGCAGCCCCAGCATTTT. Translating gives CASRKAGPGQPQHF. The variable domain in full, with the rest retrieved from reference TRBV2 and TRBJ1-5, is EPEVTQTPSHQVTQMGQEVILRCVPISNHLYFYWYRQILGQKVEFLVSFYNNEISEKSEIFDDQFSVERPDGSNFTLKIRSTKLEDSAMYFCASRKAGPGQPQHFGDGTRLSIL.

The V call is TRBV29-1, the J call TRBJ1-1; D gene ambiguous. With 7 bases removed from V and 3 bases from J, the gap between germline ends came to 18 bases. Germline CDR1 is SQVTM and CDR2 is ANQGSEA. This CDR3 contains 14 residues. The chain's CDR3 is CSGKGGLADTEAFF. DNA for the CDR3: TGCAGCGGGAAGGGCGGGTTGGCGGACACTGAAGCTTTCTTT.

The sample holds many counts of this clonotype. The chain has TRBV20-1 and TRBJ2-6, with D uncertain. The CDR3 has 14 residues. Trimming took off 3 bases at V and 2 bases at J, with 8 bases between the two ends. CDR1 and CDR2 (germline): DFQATT, SNEGSKA (reference sequence). The DNA of the CDR3 is TGCAGTGCTAGGGAAGTCCCTGGGGCCAACGTCCTGACTTTC. The encoded protein is CSAREVPGANVLTF.